This T cell receptor beta chain was captured in a study of blood T cell repertoires in COVID-19. On the study more broadly: Sources were T cells, B-cell-depleted T cells, or PBMCs; the material itself was cDNA or gDNA.

Clones were sequenced by immunoSEQ multiplex PCR, and TCRdb holds only the in-frame ones, with some missing. The table shows roughly 50,000 clones, with approximately 90% occurring only once. V lost 6 bases and J lost 8, with 20 bases in between. This CDR3 spans 14 amino acids. Germline CDR1 is SGHNT and CDR2 is YYREEE (reference sequence). This receptor was obtained from a woman in her thirties or forties with active COVID-19. Sequences were obtained from peripheral blood. The chain carries TRBV5-4 and TRBJ1-2; perhaps TRBD1 as D (6 bases). The CDR3 sequence: CASKSGAGAFGYTF. CDR3 nucleotides: TGTGCCAGCAAATCCGGGGCGGGGGCGTTCGGCTACACCTTC.